A single sample gave rise to the 23 T cell receptor beta chains below, sequenced in a study of vaccination and CD4 T cells after COVID-19. Their antigens are not known. Treatment denoted: roughly 10-day PBMC culture with coronavirus spike peptide pools or control peptides (ViraFEST assay). The assay that was used to sequence DNA from cultured CD4+ T cells was the Oncomine TCR Beta short-read assay. Each CDR3 protein gets one entry after TCRdb re-called the PCR reads with MiXCR. Counted here are 9,500 to 15,000 distinct CDR3 sequences, around three fifths occurring once; the ten biggest clones make up 22%. The source material was CD4+ T cells from blood, cultured in vitro. These receptors all come from a human donor who had recovered from COVID-19.

This rearrangement joins TRBV12-3 or TRBV12-4 to TRBJ2-7; 10 nucleotides align to TRBD2. The V gene end was trimmed by 6 bases and the J gene end by 5 bases; junction bases not matched to a gene: 10. The CDR3 is 15 amino acids. The CDR3 bases are TGTGCCAGCAGCTACCGGACTAGCGGCGACCACGAGCAGTACTTC. Amino acids: CASSYRTSGDHEQYF.

The chain uses TRBV24-1 and TRBJ2-5; 7 nucleotides line up with TRBD1. Germline lookup yields CDR1 KGHDR and CDR2 SFDVKD. The V gene end was trimmed by 3 bases and the J gene end by 1 base; junction bases not matched to a gene: 4. This CDR3 has 15 residues. CDR3 amino acids: CATSDRGQLQETQYF. In DNA form, the CDR3 reads TGTGCCACCAGTGATAGGGGACAGCTCCAAGAGACCCAGTACTTC.

The sample holds one count of this clonotype. The CDR3 bases are TGTGCCAGTAGTATCCGGGGACCTTCTCTTAGCAATCAGCCCCAGCATTTT. Amino acid sequence: CASSIRGPSLSNQPQHF. The rearrangement joins TRBV19 to TRBJ1-5, with D perhaps matching TRBD1 (5 bases). Looked up from germline, CDR1 is LNHDA and CDR2 is SQIVND (reference sequence). Trimming removed 3 bases at V and 0 bases at J, with 15 bases between. The CDR3 runs to 17 residues.

A word on this clonotype: Compared with germline, one end of the junction differs, possibly owing to a read error. This sequence joins TRBV12-3 or TRBV12-4 and TRBJ2-3; D is uncertain. There are 12 residues in the CDR3. CDR3 region: CASSLDTDAQYF. As DNA, the CDR3 is TGTGCCAGCAGTTTAGACACAGATGCGCAGTATTTT.

The gene calls are TRBV27 and TRBJ1-1; 8 positions match TRBD1. Germline V CDR1 and CDR2: MNHEY, SMNVEV (reference sequence). CDR3 length equals 14 residues. J gave up 4 bases and V 5 bases, and 6 bases lay outside the gene matches. CDR3 sequence (DNA): TGTGCCAGCAGTACCCGACAGGGGATCACTGAAGCTTTCTTT. As protein: CASSTRQGITEAFF.

The chain recombines TRBV6-5 with TRBJ1-1, with 7 bases aligning to TRBD1. This CDR3 is built from 15 residues. Germline CDR1 MNHEY, CDR2 SVGAGI. V was pared by 2 bases and J by 5 bases, with 8 bases of the junction left unmatched. This CDR3 reads CASSYTDRVGTEAFF. The CDR3 DNA reads as TGTGCCAGCAGTTACACTGACAGGGTTGGGACTGAAGCTTTCTTT.

The chain joins TRBV30 to TRBJ1-2; tentatively, D is TRBD1 (5 bases). Germline lookup yields CDR1 GTSNPN and CDR2 SVGIG (reference sequence). This CDR3 has 13 residues. V lost 3 bases to trimming and J lost 6 bases, with 14 bases between them. This CDR3 is CAWRAGDHDGYTF. CDR3 bases: TGTGCCTGGAGGGCCGGGGACCACGATGGCTACACCTTC.

The gene calls are TRBV7-2 and TRBJ2-1, with D tentatively TRBD2 (6 bases). CDR3 size: 14 residues. The ends were cut back, 0 bases at V and 9 bases at J, with 12 bases in the middle. Germline lookup yields CDR1 SGHTA and CDR2 FQGNSA. The CDR3 nucleotides read TGTGCCAGCAGCTTAGCGCTAGGGACTTTTGAGCAGTTCTTC. Translated, it gives CASSLALGTFEQFF.

The chain combines TRBV25-1 with TRBJ1-5; 8 bases map to TRBD1. V gave up 4 bases and J gave up 4 bases; unmatched junction bases: 0. This CDR3 has 13 residues. Germline V gene sequence: CDR1 MGHDK, CDR2 SYGVNS. CDR3 residues: CASSGTGNQPQHF. In DNA form, the CDR3 reads TGTGCCAGCAGTGGGACAGGGAATCAGCCCCAGCATTTT.

Details on this clonotype: The germline gene is not matched at one end of the junction; a read error may be the cause. The rearrangement uses TRBV7-7 and TRBJ2-2; 8 nucleotides agree with TRBD1. CDR3 length: 15 residues. Per germline, CDR1 SSHAT and CDR2 FNYEAQ (reference sequence). Here the CDR3 reads CASSVDRANTGELFF. The CDR3 DNA follows: TGTGCTAGCAGCGTGGACAGGGCGAACACCGGGGAGCTGTTTTTT.

V is TRBV28 and J is TRBJ1-2; D is undetermined. The CDR3 consists of 13 residues. The V end was cut by 11 bases, the J end by 8 bases, with 21 bases between. Germline values: CDR1 MDHEN, CDR2 SYDVKM. The CDR3 sequence is CAARGQTYAGYTF. The CDR3 DNA follows: TGTGCCGCACGCGGGCAGACCTATGCGGGCTACACCTTC.

The chain has TRBV19 and TRBJ2-7; D remains unclear. This CDR3 is built from 15 residues. The V end lost 3 bases, the J end lost 0 bases, and 12 bases lay between the germline ends. Germline lookup yields CDR1 LNHDA and CDR2 SQIVND (reference sequence). CDR3 protein: CASSMRYPDSYEQYF. The CDR3, as DNA: TGTGCCAGTAGTATGAGGTATCCAGACTCCTACGAGCAGTACTTC.

This chain connects TRBV7-9 to TRBJ2-3; D ambiguous. Germline CDR1 reads SEHNR; CDR2 reads FQNEAQ (reference sequence). The CDR3 totals 14 residues. V was trimmed by 3 bases and J by 2 bases, leaving 9 bases between them. CDR3: CASSFSPNTDTQYF. The CDR3 DNA is TGTGCCAGCAGCTTTTCCCCTAACACAGATACGCAGTATTTT.

This chain links TRBV15 with TRBJ1-2; D is ambiguous. CDR3 length equals 13 residues. Looked up from germline, CDR1 is LNHNV and CDR2 is YYDKDF (reference sequence). Trimming shortened V by 1 base and J by 4 bases, and 7 bases separated the two germline ends. This CDR3 reads CATSRGHVYGYTF. The CDR3 DNA reads TGTGCCACCAGCAGAGGTCACGTCTATGGCTACACCTTC.

V and J are TRBV20-1 and TRBJ2-3; 8 nucleotides match TRBD2. Germline V lookup: CDR1 DFQATT, CDR2 SNEGSKA (reference sequence). Trimming removed 0 bases from V and 5 bases from J; junction bases left unmatched: 4. The CDR3 runs to 14 residues. In nucleotides, the CDR3 is TGCAGTGCTAGAGAGGCGGGAGGAGTAGATACGCAGTATTTT. This sequence encodes CSAREAGGVDTQYF.

V is TRBV5-6 and J is TRBJ1-6; TRBD1 matches 7 bases. The ends lost 2 bases at V and 7 bases at J; junction bases unmatched: 6. Germline V gene sequence: CDR1 SGHDT, CDR2 YYEEEE. CDR3 length: 15 amino acids. The DNA for the CDR3 is TGTGCCAGCAGCTTAGGGACAGAAATCAATTCACCCCTCCACTTT. Amino acids: CASSLGTEINSPLHF.

This sequence joins TRBV4-2 and TRBJ2-5, with TRBD2 identical over 11 bases. With 4 bases clipped from V and 2 bases from J, the junction kept 3 bases outside the gene matches. The CDR3 consists of 15 residues. Germline V gene lookup returns CDR1 LGHNA and CDR2 YNFKEQ. The CDR3 region is CASSRGLAVQETQYF. CDR3 in DNA: TGTGCCAGCAGCCGGGGACTAGCGGTACAAGAGACCCAGTACTTC.

The rearrangement joins TRBV7-3 to TRBJ2-5; D is ambiguous. The CDR3 is made up of 15 amino acids. Germline assignment: CDR1 SGHTA and CDR2 FQGTGA. Deletions cut 5 bases from V and 1 base from J, with 14 bases between. The CDR3 loop is CASSVSDGPQETQYF. CDR3 in DNA: TGTGCCAGCAGCGTCTCGGACGGCCCCCAAGAGACCCAGTACTTC.

This sequence joins TRBV7-9 and TRBJ2-3; TRBD2 is a possible D gene (6 bases). Germline CDR1 and CDR2: SEHNR and FQNEAQ (reference sequence). Trimming removed 3 bases from V and 3 bases from J, with 10 bases in between. The CDR3 covers 14 residues. This CDR3 is CASSFGLSTDTQYF. DNA for the CDR3: TGTGCCAGCAGCTTCGGACTATCGACAGATACGCAGTATTTT.

The V call is TRBV2, the J call TRBJ2-2; D could derive from TRBD1 or TRBD2 (5 bases each). The CDR3 is 12 residues long. Trimming removed 10 bases from V and 3 bases from J, with 9 bases in between. Germline V gene sequence: CDR1 SNHLY, CDR2 FYNNEI. CDR3 DNA sequence: TGTGCCACCGGGGCCGACACCGGGGAGCTGTTTTTT. It is translated as CATGADTGELFF.

This sequence joins TRBV5-5 and TRBJ1-2; the D gene is possibly TRBD1 (6 bases). Germline CDR1 is SGHKS and CDR2 is YYEKEE (reference sequence). The CDR3 runs to 13 residues. V lost 4 bases to trimming and J lost 7 bases, with 14 bases between them. The CDR3 DNA follows: TGTGCCAGCAGCATACAGGGACGTAGTGGCTACACCTTC. Its translation: CASSIQGRSGYTF.

V is TRBV6-1 and J is TRBJ2-3; 12 nucleotides agree with TRBD2. The CDR3 totals 15 residues. Germline trimming cut 2 bases from V and 4 bases from J; bases unmatched to any gene: 1. The germline V gene encodes CDR1 MNHNS and CDR2 SASEGT. The CDR3 is CASSELAGGPDTQYF. DNA of the CDR3: TGTGCCAGCAGTGAACTAGCGGGAGGGCCAGATACGCAGTATTTT.

The CDR3 loop reads CASSESNAWGEAFF. The CDR3 DNA is TGTGCCAGCAGTGAATCCAACGCCTGGGGGGAAGCTTTCTTT. The chain links TRBV2 to TRBJ1-1; perhaps TRBD1 as D (5 bases). The CDR3 has 14 amino acids. From germline, CDR1 is SNHLY and CDR2 FYNNEI. The ends were cut back, 2 bases at V and 8 bases at J, with 15 bases in the middle.